Below, one TCR beta chain is given with its context. Its antigen is unknown. 13 Jbeta primers and 60 Vbeta primers were used for the PCR. Produced via immunoSEQ multiplex PCR; TCRdb's table is partial and in-frame only. The table records about 190,000 clones, 60% to 80% of them present only once. This record comes from a study of cytomegalovirus exposure and HLA in healthy donors. Whole-study findings and limits: Reports indicate that TCR beta sequences accurately predicted the HLA-A and HLA-B alleles of most subjects.

Sequencing was done on a sample of PBMCs. This TCR derives from a woman under 40 in good health and CMV-seropositive.

CDR3 coding DNA: TGTGCCAGCAGCGTAGTTTCGAACTATGGCTACACCTTC. This codes for CASSVVSNYGYTF. The genes are TRBV9 and TRBJ1-2; no clear D gene. This CDR3 is 13 amino acids long. Germline CDR1 and CDR2: SGDLS and YYNGEE. V dropped 0 bases and J dropped 2 bases, with 5 bases sitting between them.